One sample yielded the 26 T cell receptor beta chains listed below, sequenced in a study of T cell clonotyping in hematopoietic cell transplantation. Only in-frame clones appear in the TCRdb table, and some are missing; sequencing was by immunoSEQ multiplex PCR. Of 15,000 or so clones listed, about 79% are singletons. This specimen consisted of PBMCs, obtained 100 days after allogeneic stem cell transplant. These receptors originate from a female patient aged 40 to 55 who had an allogeneic stem cell transplant from a related donor, so T cells may come from the graft donor. Some clones in this sample may be carry-over from other donors' samples.

As to this clone: The junction departs from the called germline gene at one end, perhaps through a read error. The chain is built from TRBV19 and TRBJ1-5; D is unclear. Per germline, CDR1 LNHDA and CDR2 SQIVND (reference sequence). The CDR3 loop spans 12 amino acids. The CDR3 coding sequence is TGTGCCAGTAGTATAAACCCCCAGCCCCGGCATTTT. Its translation is CASSINPQPRHF.

The chain couples TRBV6-6 to TRBJ2-1; D is uncertain. The CDR3 consists of 12 residues. V shed 0 bases and J shed 8 bases, with 5 bases lying between them. Germline V gene sequence: CDR1 MNHNY, CDR2 SVGAGI (reference sequence). Here the CDR3 reads CASSYSPHEQFF. The CDR3 DNA reads as TGTGCCAGCAGTTACTCTCCCCATGAGCAGTTCTTC.

The V and J genes are TRBV6-1 and TRBJ1-5; D might be TRBD1 (5 bases). This CDR3 spans 14 amino acids. V lost 4 bases and J 6 bases, leaving 13 bases between the germline ends. Germline-derived CDR1 and CDR2 are MNHNS and SASEGT. DNA for the CDR3: TGTGCCAGCAGTGCTACGGGAAGGGGTCAGCCCCAGCATTTT. Translated, it gives CASSATGRGQPQHF.

The genes are TRBV27 and TRBJ2-7; D is uncertain. CDR3 length: 15 residues. Germline-derived CDR1 and CDR2 are MNHEY and SMNVEV (reference sequence). V was pared by 4 bases and J by 5 bases, with 18 bases between. DNA for the CDR3: TGTGCCAGCAGTTCAGAGTATTCCGGAGTTGACGAGCAGTACTTC. Residues: CASSSEYSGVDEQYF.

This chain connects TRBV6-5 to TRBJ1-2; no reliable D call. CDR3 length equals 13 residues. Per germline, CDR1 MNHEY and CDR2 SVGAGI. Deletions cut 5 bases from V and 4 bases from J, with 11 bases between. The CDR3, as DNA: TGTGCCAGCAGTGATCCGAATACCTATGGCTACACCTTC. Its protein is CASSDPNTYGYTF.

The chain carries TRBV4-2 and TRBJ1-4; possibly TRBD1 for D (6 bases). CDR1 LGHNA and CDR2 YNFKEQ come from the germline V gene. CDR3 length equals 16 residues. Between the trimmed V and J ends, which lost 0 bases and 3 bases, there was a span of 11 bases. The CDR3: CASSQDLTGPNEKLFF. The CDR3 DNA follows: TGTGCCAGCAGCCAAGATCTAACAGGGCCTAATGAAAAACTGTTTTTT.

The rearrangement links TRBV19 to TRBJ2-2; D gene unclear. From germline, CDR1 is LNHDA and CDR2 SQIVND (reference sequence). V was cut by 6 bases and J by 5 bases, with 13 bases left in between. CDR3 length: 14 residues. CDR3: CASSRIPYTGELFF. For the CDR3, the DNA is TGTGCCAGTAGCCGAATCCCCTATACCGGGGAGCTGTTTTTT.

This clone was counted once. V is TRBV6-6 and J is TRBJ2-5, with D maybe TRBD1 (6 bases). TRBJ2-7 matches the DNA end more closely, so the J call is doubtful. Germline CDR1 is MNHNY and CDR2 is SVGAGI (reference sequence). This CDR3 comprises 13 residues. CDR3 nucleotides: TGTGCCAGCAGCCCGCAGGGGTTCGACGAGCAGTACTTC. Protein: CASSPQGFDEQYF.

This clone appeared once. The chain joins TRBV6-5 to TRBJ1-1; no clear D gene. V was shortened by 4 bases and J by 1 base, with 7 bases between the two germline ends. The length of the CDR3 is 13 residues. Germline-derived CDR1 and CDR2 are MNHEY and SVGAGI. Written as DNA, the CDR3 is TGTGCCAGCAGTTTTCGTCCGAACACTGAAGCTTTCTTT. This encodes CASSFRPNTEAFF.

The chain recombines TRBV27 with TRBJ2-2; D is perhaps TRBD1 (6 bases). V lost 5 bases and J 10 bases, leaving 17 bases between the germline ends. The CDR3 is made up of 14 amino acids. CDR1 is MNHEY and CDR2 is SMNVEV in the germline V gene (reference sequence). In DNA, the CDR3 is TGTGCCAGCAGTCTCCGACAGGCAGCCGAGGAGCTGTTTTTT. Residues: CASSLRQAAEELFF.

V and J are TRBV7-9 and TRBJ2-2; D gene ambiguous. CDR3 length: 15 residues. The germline V gene has CDR1 SEHNR and CDR2 FQNEAQ (reference sequence). Trimming left V 5 bases short and J 5 bases short, with 15 bases between. CDR3: CASSQVTSWTGELFF. The CDR3 bases are TGTGCCAGCAGCCAGGTGACAAGTTGGACCGGGGAGCTGTTTTTT.

V and J are TRBV9 and TRBJ1-5; the D is unclear. The CDR3 is 10 residues long. V dropped 4 bases and J dropped 6 bases, with 2 bases sitting between them. Per the germline V gene, CDR1 is SGDLS and CDR2 is YYNGEE. The CDR3 DNA follows: TGTGCCAGCAGCTGTCAGCCCCAGCATTTT. It translates to CASSCQPQHF.

This clone was counted between two and nine times. V usage is TRBV11-3 and J usage is TRBJ1-1, with a possible D match to TRBD1 (5 bases). Germline-derived CDR1 and CDR2 are SGHNT and YENEEA. The CDR3 extends over 14 amino acids. V gave up 5 bases and J gave up 3 bases, with 13 bases separating them. The CDR3 reads CASSRIARDTEAFF. Here the CDR3 DNA reads TGTGCCAGCAGCCGCATCGCCAGGGACACTGAAGCTTTCTTT.

The chain employs TRBV6-5 and TRBJ1-2; D ambiguous. Germline CDR1 reads MNHEY; CDR2 reads SVGAGI. V gave up 2 bases and J gave up 4 bases, with 17 bases separating them. The CDR3 spans 16 residues. The CDR3 nucleotides are TGTGCCAGCAGTTACGATCCAGGCAGCACCTCCTATGGCTACACCTTC. It encodes CASSYDPGSTSYGYTF.

The genes are TRBV6-1 and TRBJ2-5; D not certain. Trimming removed 8 bases at V and 2 bases at J, with 9 bases between. The CDR3 contains 12 residues. In germline, CDR1 is MNHNS, CDR2 SASEGT. Here the CDR3 DNA reads TGTGCCAGCGGTTTGGGGCAAGAGACCCAGTACTTC. Its translation is CASGLGQETQYF.

The V call is TRBV5-1, the J call TRBJ2-7; D perhaps matches TRBD1 (6 bases). Trimming shortened V by 1 base and J by 4 bases, and 15 bases separated the two germline ends. Germline CDR1 and CDR2: SGHRS and YFSETQ. This CDR3 has 15 amino acids. DNA for the CDR3: TGCGCCAGCAGCTTGTACCCAGGGGACGTTTACGAGCAGTACTTC. As protein: CASSLYPGDVYEQYF.

The chain recombines TRBV25-1 with TRBJ2-2; D unclear. CDR1 is MGHDK, CDR2 SYGVNS, per germline. Trimming stripped 4 bases from V and 6 bases from J, with 6 bases between. CDR3 size: 12 residues. CDR3 coding DNA: TGTGCCAGCAGTGTGACCCCCGGGGAGCTGTTTTTT. Translation gives CASSVTPGELFF.

The gene calls are TRBV4-3 and TRBJ1-1, with D unresolved. The CDR3 covers 15 residues. The ends were cut back, 1 base at V and 1 base at J, with 10 bases in the middle. CDR1 LGHNA and CDR2 YSLEER come from the germline V gene. CDR3 bases: TGCGCCAGCAGCCAAGGGACCCGGGGGAACACTGAAGCTTTCTTT. As protein: CASSQGTRGNTEAFF.

This rearrangement joins TRBV19 to TRBJ2-3; D unresolved. This CDR3 has 12 residues. CDR1 and CDR2 (germline): LNHDA, SQIVND (reference sequence). The ends were cut back, 6 bases at V and 2 bases at J, with 6 bases in the middle. CDR3 bases: TGTGCCAGTAGCAGAGACACAGATACGCAGTATTTT. This encodes CASSRDTDTQYF.

V gene TRBV7-2 combines with J gene TRBJ2-5; a weak D match, TRBD2 (5 bases). There are 13 residues in the CDR3. Per the germline V gene, CDR1 is SGHTA and CDR2 is FQGNSA. Trimming cost V 4 bases and J 5 bases, with 11 bases left between them. DNA for the CDR3: TGTGCCAGCAGCTCCTTGGACTCGGAGACCCAGTACTTC. Translating it yields CASSSLDSETQYF. The full variable domain, its missing parts supplied by reference TRBV7-2 and TRBJ2-5, is GAGVSQSPSNKVTEKGKDVELRCDPISGHTALYWYRQSLGQGLEFLIYFQGNSAPDKSGLPSDRFSAERTGGSVSTLTIQRTQQEDSAVYLCASSSLDSETQYFGPGTRLLVL.

This clone has just one count. The chain joins TRBV5-4 to TRBJ2-7, with D hard to call. The CDR3 is 15 amino acids. Germline CDR1 reads SGHNT; CDR2 reads YYREEE (reference sequence). The ends were cut back, 4 bases at V and 0 bases at J, with 14 bases in the middle. In DNA, the CDR3 is TGTGCCAGCAGCAAAACATTCCAAGGCTCCTACGAGCAGTACTTC. It is translated as CASSKTFQGSYEQYF.

The rearrangement uses TRBV2 and TRBJ2-7; 7 bases fit TRBD1. The CDR3 loop spans 15 amino acids. The germline CDR1 and CDR2 sequences are SNHLY and FYNNEI. V lost 3 bases to trimming and J lost 0 bases; unmatched junction nucleotides: 5. The CDR3 sequence is CASSDLTGSSYEQYF. In DNA, the CDR3 is TGTGCCAGCAGTGACCTGACAGGGAGCTCCTACGAGCAGTACTTC.

The chain links TRBV2 to TRBJ2-7, with D perhaps TRBD2 (6 bases). V lost 8 bases and J lost 4, with 9 bases in between. The CDR3 is 11 residues long. Germline-derived CDR1 and CDR2 are SNHLY and FYNNEI. The CDR3 protein is CASGRGYEQYF. CDR3 bases: TGTGCCAGCGGCCGGGGGTACGAGCAGTACTTC.

There are a few counts of this clone. The V gene is TRBV19, the J gene TRBJ2-7, with D unclear. Germline CDR1 is LNHDA and CDR2 is SQIVND (reference sequence). This CDR3 spans 14 amino acids. The V end lost 3 bases, the J end lost 0 bases, and 9 bases lay between the germline ends. CDR3 residues: CASSIGLNSYEQYF. For the CDR3, the DNA is TGTGCCAGTAGTATTGGATTAAACTCCTACGAGCAGTACTTC.

This clone has just a few counts. J is TRBJ1-1 and V is TRBV30, with D tentatively TRBD1 (5 bases). CDR1 GTSNPN and CDR2 SVGIG come from the germline V gene (reference sequence). The CDR3 covers 14 residues. The V gene lost 5 bases and the J gene lost 7 bases, with 20 bases spanning the gap. The CDR3 region is CAWSQGEGWYEAFF. The CDR3 DNA reads as TGTGCCTGGTCTCAAGGGGAGGGTTGGTATGAAGCTTTCTTT.

This clone is classed as large. This chain connects TRBV11-2 to TRBJ2-3; tentative D call: TRBD2 (6 bases). The germline V and J ends were trimmed by 9 bases and 0 bases, with 16 bases remaining between them. Germline V gene data show CDR1 as SGHAT and CDR2 as FQNNGV. There are 15 residues in the CDR3. The CDR3 here is CASRSGGKSTDTQYF. The CDR3 coding sequence is TGTGCCAGTCGGAGCGGCGGGAAAAGCACAGATACGCAGTATTTT.